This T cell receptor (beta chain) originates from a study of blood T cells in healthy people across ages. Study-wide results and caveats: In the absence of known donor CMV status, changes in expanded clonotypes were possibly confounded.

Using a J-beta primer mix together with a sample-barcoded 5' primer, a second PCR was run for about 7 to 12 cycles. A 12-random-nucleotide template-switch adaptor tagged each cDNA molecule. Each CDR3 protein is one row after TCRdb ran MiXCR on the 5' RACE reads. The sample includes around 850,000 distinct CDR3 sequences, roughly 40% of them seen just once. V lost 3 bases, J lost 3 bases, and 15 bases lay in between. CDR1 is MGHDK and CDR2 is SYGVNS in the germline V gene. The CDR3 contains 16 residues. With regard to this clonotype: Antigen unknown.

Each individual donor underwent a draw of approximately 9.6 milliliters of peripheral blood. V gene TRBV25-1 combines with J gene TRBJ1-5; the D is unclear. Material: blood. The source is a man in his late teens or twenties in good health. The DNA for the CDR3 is TGTGCCAGCAGTGAGTTGGCGCCAGCGTTCAATCAGCCCCAGCATTTT. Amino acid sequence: CASSELAPAFNQPQHF.